This is a list of T cell receptor beta chains from one sample in a study of control samples from healthy donors and cancer patients. The repertoire was sequenced with immunoSEQ multiplex PCR; TCRdb's copy has only in-frame clones and lacks some. The sample holds 100,000 to 150,000 clones, roughly 90% seen once. Sequenced: blood. The receptors come from a man aged 35-49 years in good health. The CDR3 runs from the conserved cysteine through the conserved F or W. D genes are given only for firm matches. Not all rows give a size; the values are once, few, many and, for expanded clones, a class.

V gene: TRBV28; clone size: NA; J gene: TRBJ1-2; D gene: TRBD1; CDR3 protein: CASSGTGYGYTF; CDR3 DNA: TGTGCCAGTTCCGGGACAGGGTATGGCTACACCTTC
V gene: TRBV4-2; clone size: NA; J gene: TRBJ2-6; D gene: TRBD2; CDR3 protein: CASSQVWGGSGANVLTF; CDR3 DNA: TGTGCCAGCAGCCAAGTTTGGGGGGGCTCTGGGGCCAACGTCCTGACTTTC
V gene: TRBV30; clone size: NA; J gene: TRBJ1-3; D gene: NA; CDR3 protein: CAWKERGSGNTIYF; CDR3 DNA: TGTGCCTGGAAGGAGCGGGGATCTGGAAACACCATATATTTT
V gene: TRBV6-6; clone size: NA; J gene: TRBJ2-1; D gene: NA; CDR3 protein: CASSPGQYNEQFF; CDR3 DNA: TGTGCCAGCAGCCCCGGACAGTACAATGAGCAGTTCTTC
V gene: TRBV19; clone size: NA; J gene: TRBJ1-2; D gene: NA; CDR3 protein: CASSSVQGYTF; CDR3 DNA: TGTGCCAGTAGTTCGGTGCAGGGCTACACCTTC
V gene: TRBV2; clone size: NA; J gene: TRBJ2-1; D gene: TRBD2; CDR3 protein: CASSEIISGGASEQFF; CDR3 DNA: TGTGCCAGCAGTGAAATTATTAGCGGGGGGGCCTCTGAGCAGTTCTTC
V gene: TRBV14; clone size: NA; J gene: TRBJ1-5; D gene: NA; CDR3 protein: CASSRDSNQPQHF; CDR3 DNA: TGTGCCAGCAGCCGAGATAGCAATCAGCCCCAGCATTTT
V gene: TRBV5-1; clone size: NA; J gene: TRBJ1-4; D gene: TRBD1; CDR3 protein: CASSLGTGEKLFF; CDR3 DNA: TGCGCCAGCAGCCTCGGGACAGGGGAAAAACTGTTTTTT
V gene: TRBV2; clone size: NA; J gene: TRBJ2-4; D gene: TRBD1; CDR3 protein: CASSQGAGNIQYF; CDR3 DNA: TGTGCCAGCAGTCAGGGGGCTGGCAACATTCAGTACTTC
V gene: TRBV5-4; clone size: NA; J gene: TRBJ2-3; D gene: NA; CDR3 protein: CASSSRTDTQYF; CDR3 DNA: TGTGCCAGCAGCTCCCGCACAGATACGCAGTATTTT
V gene: TRBV5-4; clone size: NA; J gene: TRBJ2-2; D gene: TRBD1; CDR3 protein: CASSLGQGAFYGELFF; CDR3 DNA: TGTGCCAGCAGCTTAGGGCAGGGGGCTTTTTACGGGGAGCTGTTTTTT
V gene: TRBV11-2; clone size: NA; J gene: TRBJ1-1; D gene: NA; CDR3 protein: CASSQHPDPKATEAFF; CDR3 DNA: TGTGCCAGCAGCCAACACCCGGACCCTAAGGCTACTGAAGCTTTCTTT
V gene: TRBV7-9; clone size: NA; J gene: TRBJ1-2; D gene: NA; CDR3 protein: CASSLDGEGYGYTF; CDR3 DNA: TGTGCCAGCAGCTTAGATGGGGAAGGCTATGGCTACACCTTC
V gene: TRBV15; clone size: NA; J gene: TRBJ2-5; D gene: NA; CDR3 protein: CATSRAFGGETQYF; CDR3 DNA: TGTGCCACCAGCAGGGCCTTTGGGGGGGAGACCCAGTACTTC
V gene: TRBV29-1; clone size: NA; J gene: TRBJ2-2; D gene: NA; CDR3 protein: CSVQKTNTGELFF; CDR3 DNA: TGCAGCGTTCAAAAGACGAACACCGGGGAGCTGTTTTTT
V gene: TRBV5-4; clone size: NA; J gene: TRBJ2-7; D gene: TRBD2; CDR3 protein: CASSLGLAGGPQGYEQYF; CDR3 DNA: TGTGCCAGCAGCTTAGGACTAGCGGGGGGACCTCAAGGGTACGAGCAGTACTTC
V gene: TRBV7-6; clone size: NA; J gene: TRBJ1-4; D gene: TRBD1; CDR3 protein: CASSIQQGATNEKLFF; CDR3 DNA: TGTGCCAGCAGCATCCAACAGGGGGCAACTAATGAAAAACTGTTTTTT
V gene: TRBV9; clone size: NA; J gene: TRBJ2-1; D gene: NA; CDR3 protein: CASSVTSNEQFF; CDR3 DNA: TGTGCCAGCAGCGTAACTTCCAATGAGCAGTTCTTC
V gene: TRBV28; clone size: few; J gene: TRBJ1-5; D gene: NA; CDR3 protein: CASSPGTSYSNQPQHF; CDR3 DNA: TGTGCCAGCAGTCCCGGGACATCTTATAGCAATCAGCCCCAGCATTTT
V gene: TRBV29-1; clone size: once; J gene: TRBJ1-3; D gene: NA; CDR3 protein: CSVEDPRVGAGNTIYF; CDR3 DNA: TGCAGCGTTGAAGATCCCAGGGTCGGGGCTGGAAACACCATATATTTT
V gene: TRBV19; clone size: NA; J gene: TRBJ2-1; D gene: NA; CDR3 protein: CASRVEESSYNEQFF; CDR3 DNA: TGTGCCAGTAGGGTCGAAGAGAGCTCCTACAATGAGCAGTTCTTC
V gene: TRBV19; clone size: NA; J gene: TRBJ1-1; D gene: NA; CDR3 protein: CATHPRVMNTEAFF; CDR3 DNA: TGTGCCACACATCCCAGGGTAATGAACACTGAAGCTTTCTTT
V gene: TRBV29-1; clone size: NA; J gene: TRBJ1-3; D gene: NA; CDR3 protein: CSVDSGNTIYF; CDR3 DNA: TGCAGCGTTGACTCTGGAAACACCATATATTTT
V gene: TRBV3-1/TRBV3-2; clone size: NA; J gene: TRBJ2-7; D gene: NA; CDR3 protein: CASSHLSDEQYF; CDR3 DNA: TGTGCCAGCAGCCATTTGAGCGACGAGCAGTACTTC
V gene: TRBV27; clone size: NA; J gene: TRBJ2-7; D gene: NA; CDR3 protein: CASSLGPDYEQYF; CDR3 DNA: TGTGCCAGCAGCCTAGGACCGGACTACGAGCAGTACTTC